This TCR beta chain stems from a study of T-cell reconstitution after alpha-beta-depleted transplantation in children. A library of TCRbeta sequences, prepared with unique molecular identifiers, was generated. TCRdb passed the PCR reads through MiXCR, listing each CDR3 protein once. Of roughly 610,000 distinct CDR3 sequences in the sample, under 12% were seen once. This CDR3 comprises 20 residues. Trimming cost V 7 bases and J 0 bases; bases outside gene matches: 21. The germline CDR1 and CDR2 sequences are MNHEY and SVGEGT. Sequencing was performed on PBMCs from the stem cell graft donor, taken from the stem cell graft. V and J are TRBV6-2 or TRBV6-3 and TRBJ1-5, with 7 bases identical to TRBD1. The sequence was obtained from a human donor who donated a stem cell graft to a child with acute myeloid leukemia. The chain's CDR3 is CASNREPGSGTEDSNQPQHF. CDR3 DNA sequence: TGTGCCAGCAACAGAGAGCCGGGGTCGGGGACAGAGGATAGCAATCAGCCCCAGCATTTT.